Listed below are T cell receptor beta chains from one sample, sequenced in a study of STAT5B mutations in CD4+ large granular lymphocyte leukemia. Method: immunoSEQ multiplex PCR; TCRdb's copy keeps in-frame clones and lacks some. The sample contains tens of thousands of clones, approximately 71% of which appear only once. The sample consisted of CD4+ T cells from blood buffy coats. These receptors were collected from a human donor in good health. The CDR3 runs from the conserved cysteine through the conserved F or W. A D gene is named only where the DNA matches it firmly. Clone size, where shown, is once, few, many, or a class for clones that have expanded.

d_call: TRBD1; clone_size: .; v_call: TRBV28; j_call: TRBJ1-1; cdr3_length: 13; cdr3_aa: CASSLGNRGEAFF; cdr3_nt: TGTGCCAGCAGTTTAGGCAACAGGGGCGAAGCTTTCTTT
d_call: TRBD1; clone_size: .; v_call: TRBV6-1; j_call: TRBJ2-3; cdr3_length: 14; cdr3_aa: CASSLDRLTDTQYF; cdr3_nt: TGTGCCAGCAGTCTGGACAGGCTCACAGATACGCAGTATTTT
d_call: .; clone_size: .; v_call: TRBV10-2; j_call: TRBJ1-1; cdr3_length: 16; cdr3_aa: CASSEVLGALNTEAFF; cdr3_nt: TGCGCCAGCAGTGAAGTTTTGGGGGCCTTGAACACTGAAGCTTTCTTT
d_call: .; clone_size: .; v_call: TRBV27; j_call: TRBJ2-7; cdr3_length: 14; cdr3_aa: CASSFLREGYEQYF; cdr3_nt: TGTGCCAGCAGTTTTTTGCGGGAAGGGTACGAGCAGTACTTC
d_call: TRBD1; clone_size: .; v_call: TRBV29-1; j_call: TRBJ1-1; cdr3_length: 17; cdr3_aa: CSVLRSPGQGGGTEAFF; cdr3_nt: TGCAGCGTTCTCCGTTCCCCAGGCCAGGGGGGAGGCACTGAAGCTTTCTTT
d_call: TRBD2; clone_size: .; v_call: TRBV6-5; j_call: TRBJ2-4; cdr3_length: 15; cdr3_aa: CASRAATSEKNIQYF; cdr3_nt: TGTGCCAGCAGGGCCGCGACTAGCGAAAAAAACATTCAGTACTTC
d_call: TRBD1; clone_size: few; v_call: TRBV4-1; j_call: TRBJ1-2; cdr3_length: 15; cdr3_aa: CASSQVSGGNYGYTF; cdr3_nt: TGCGCCAGCAGCCAAGTGTCAGGGGGCAACTATGGCTACACCTTC
d_call: .; clone_size: once; v_call: TRBV6-6; j_call: TRBJ2-4; cdr3_length: 15; cdr3_aa: CASSPRAGEGGIQYF; cdr3_nt: TGTGCCAGCAGTCCCCGCGCGGGGGAGGGGGGCATTCAGTACTTC
d_call: TRBD2; clone_size: .; v_call: TRBV10-2; j_call: TRBJ2-7; cdr3_length: 15; cdr3_aa: CASSVWAGGAYEQYF; cdr3_nt: TGCGCCAGCAGTGTATGGGCGGGAGGCGCCTACGAGCAGTACTTC
d_call: .; clone_size: once; v_call: TRBV19; j_call: TRBJ2-2; cdr3_length: 13; cdr3_aa: CASSMVISGELFF; cdr3_nt: TGTGCCAGTAGTATGGTAATTAGCGGGGAGCTGTTTTTT
d_call: .; clone_size: once; v_call: TRBV15; j_call: TRBJ1-3; cdr3_length: 15; cdr3_aa: CATSGKAYSGNTIYF; cdr3_nt: TGTGCCACCAGTGGGAAGGCCTACTCTGGAAACACCATATATTTT
d_call: TRBD1; clone_size: .; v_call: TRBV5-1; j_call: TRBJ1-1; cdr3_length: 18; cdr3_aa: CASSFLGTGIVRGVVAFF; cdr3_nt: TGCGCCAGCAGCTTCCTCGGGACAGGAATAGTTCGTGGGGTGGTAGCTTTCTTT
d_call: .; clone_size: .; v_call: TRBV9; j_call: TRBJ1-2; cdr3_length: 16; cdr3_aa: CASSVGGIFSNYGYTF; cdr3_nt: TGTGCCAGCAGCGTAGGAGGGATATTTTCCAACTATGGCTACACCTTC
d_call: .; clone_size: .; v_call: TRBV9; j_call: TRBJ2-5; cdr3_length: 14; cdr3_aa: CASSVALGKETQYF; cdr3_nt: TGTGCCAGCAGCGTGGCCTTAGGGAAAGAGACCCAGTACTTC
d_call: .; clone_size: few; v_call: TRBV27; j_call: TRBJ2-5; cdr3_length: 12; cdr3_aa: CASSSAGETQYF; cdr3_nt: TGTGCCAGCAGCTCGGCAGGGGAGACCCAGTACTTC
d_call: TRBD2; clone_size: .; v_call: TRBV30; j_call: TRBJ2-3; cdr3_length: 14; cdr3_aa: CASQLAGAVDTQYF; cdr3_nt: TGTGCCAGCCAATTAGCGGGAGCTGTAGATACGCAGTATTTT
d_call: .; clone_size: .; v_call: TRBV18; j_call: TRBJ2-7; cdr3_length: 15; cdr3_aa: CASSPESRGPYEQYF; cdr3_nt: TGTGCCAGCTCACCAGAGTCTAGAGGGCCCTACGAGCAGTACTTC
d_call: TRBD1; clone_size: .; v_call: TRBV6-5; j_call: TRBJ1-1; cdr3_length: 13; cdr3_aa: CASSRPGGTEAFF; cdr3_nt: TGTGCCAGCAGCCGACCAGGGGGCACTGAAGCTTTCTTT
d_call: TRBD1; clone_size: .; v_call: TRBV18; j_call: TRBJ2-3; cdr3_length: 15; cdr3_aa: CASRTGTGGTDTQYF; cdr3_nt: TGTGCCAGTCGAACCGGGACAGGGGGCACAGATACGCAGTATTTT
d_call: .; clone_size: .; v_call: TRBV4-1; j_call: TRBJ2-4; cdr3_length: 18; cdr3_aa: CASSQGAQGRSAKNIQYF; cdr3_nt: TGCGCCAGCAGCCAAGGGGCCCAGGGGAGGAGCGCCAAAAACATTCAGTACTTC
d_call: .; clone_size: once; v_call: TRBV5-1; j_call: TRBJ2-1; cdr3_length: 14; cdr3_aa: CASSSLAAYNEQFF; cdr3_nt: TGCGCCAGCAGCTCCCTAGCCGCCTACAATGAGCAGTTCTTC
d_call: .; clone_size: once; v_call: TRBV5-1; j_call: TRBJ2-6; cdr3_length: 15; cdr3_aa: CASSVDGSGANVLTF; cdr3_nt: TGCGCCAGCAGCGTGGACGGCTCTGGGGCCAACGTCCTGACTTTC
d_call: .; clone_size: .; v_call: TRBV11-2; j_call: TRBJ2-7; cdr3_length: 11; cdr3_aa: CASSLAHEQYF; cdr3_nt: TGTGCCAGCAGCTTAGCGCACGAGCAGTACTTC
d_call: TRBD2; clone_size: .; v_call: TRBV7-8; j_call: TRBJ2-7; cdr3_length: 18; cdr3_aa: CASSGSTPGLAGGREQYF; cdr3_nt: TGTGCCAGCAGCGGCAGTACCCCGGGACTAGCGGGAGGCCGAGAGCAGTACTTC
d_call: TRBD2; clone_size: .; v_call: TRBV19; j_call: TRBJ2-3; cdr3_length: 16; cdr3_aa: CASSIPLAGPTDTQYF; cdr3_nt: TGTGCCAGTAGTATTCCGCTAGCGGGACCCACAGATACGCAGTATTTT
d_call: .; clone_size: .; v_call: TRBV21-1; j_call: TRBJ2-2; cdr3_length: 17; cdr3_aa: CASSRLGLAGGLGELFF; cdr3_nt: TGTGCCAGCAGCCGATTGGGACTAGCGGGAGGCCTGGGGGAGCTGTTTTTT
d_call: .; clone_size: .; v_call: TRBV7-9; j_call: TRBJ1-1; cdr3_length: 13; cdr3_aa: CASSLQENTEAFF; cdr3_nt: TGTGCCAGCAGCCTGCAGGAGAACACTGAAGCTTTCTTT
d_call: TRBD1; clone_size: .; v_call: TRBV5-1; j_call: TRBJ1-4; cdr3_length: 17; cdr3_aa: CASSAQGAGATNEKLFF; cdr3_nt: TGCGCCAGCAGCGCGCAGGGGGCAGGGGCAACTAATGAAAAACTGTTTTTT
d_call: .; clone_size: once; v_call: TRBV11-2; j_call: TRBJ2-2; cdr3_length: 15; cdr3_aa: CASSLAGVRTGELFF; cdr3_nt: TGTGCCAGCAGCTTAGCTGGGGTTAGGACCGGGGAGCTGTTTTTT
d_call: TRBD1; clone_size: .; v_call: TRBV2; j_call: TRBJ2-2; cdr3_length: 13; cdr3_aa: CASRDRGFGELFF; cdr3_nt: TGTGCCAGCCGGGACAGGGGGTTTGGGGAGCTGTTTTTT
d_call: .; clone_size: .; v_call: TRBV9; j_call: TRBJ1-1; cdr3_length: 19; cdr3_aa: CASSPQFERGAGWNTEAFF; cdr3_nt: TGTGCCAGCAGCCCCCAATTCGAGCGGGGGGCTGGATGGAACACTGAAGCTTTCTTT
d_call: .; clone_size: .; v_call: TRBV5-6; j_call: TRBJ2-7; cdr3_length: 12; cdr3_aa: CASSSVTGEQYF; cdr3_nt: TGTGCCAGCAGCTCGGTGACAGGCGAGCAGTACTTC
d_call: .; clone_size: .; v_call: TRBV5-5; j_call: TRBJ2-7; cdr3_length: 17; cdr3_aa: CASSLASGGSFTNEQYF; cdr3_nt: TGTGCCAGCAGCTTGGCGTCTGGGGGAAGCTTTACCAACGAGCAGTACTTC
d_call: .; clone_size: .; v_call: TRBV6-5; j_call: TRBJ2-1; cdr3_length: 13; cdr3_aa: CASSDFSGNEQFF; cdr3_nt: TGTGCCAGCAGTGACTTCAGCGGCAATGAGCAGTTCTTC
d_call: .; clone_size: .; v_call: TRBV10-2; j_call: TRBJ2-7; cdr3_length: 16; cdr3_aa: CASSRGLGGGLYEQYF; cdr3_nt: TGCGCCAGCAGTAGGGGTTTAGGGGGGGGTCTCTACGAGCAGTACTTC
d_call: .; clone_size: .; v_call: TRBV10-2; j_call: TRBJ1-2; cdr3_length: 13; cdr3_aa: CASSVHVSDGYTF; cdr3_nt: TGCGCCAGCAGTGTACATGTATCAGATGGCTACACCTTC
d_call: TRBD1; clone_size: .; v_call: TRBV10-3; j_call: TRBJ2-7; cdr3_length: 14; cdr3_aa: CAISEGTANYEQYF; cdr3_nt: TGTGCCATCAGTGAAGGGACAGCTAATTACGAGCAGTACTTC
d_call: .; clone_size: .; v_call: TRBV6-1; j_call: TRBJ1-5; cdr3_length: 13; cdr3_aa: CASSFTDNQPQHF; cdr3_nt: TGTGCCAGCAGTTTTACAGACAATCAGCCCCAGCATTTT
d_call: TRBD1; clone_size: .; v_call: TRBV5-6; j_call: TRBJ1-5; cdr3_length: 15; cdr3_aa: CASSRAGGKSLPQHF; cdr3_nt: TGTGCCAGCAGCCGTGCAGGGGGCAAGAGTCTGCCCCAGCATTTT
d_call: TRBD2; clone_size: .; v_call: TRBV11-2; j_call: TRBJ2-1; cdr3_length: 13; cdr3_aa: CASSLGDYSDEVF; cdr3_nt: TGTGCCAGCAGCTTAGGGGACTATTCTGATGAGGTCTTC
d_call: TRBD1; clone_size: .; v_call: TRBV30; j_call: TRBJ2-3; cdr3_length: 15; cdr3_aa: CAWSVRGGAMSTQYF; cdr3_nt: TGTGCCTGGAGTGTACGAGGGGGCGCGATGAGTACGCAGTATTTT
d_call: TRBD2; clone_size: .; v_call: TRBV5-4; j_call: TRBJ2-1; cdr3_length: 14; cdr3_aa: CASNLGLAGYEQFF; cdr3_nt: TGTGCCAGCAACTTAGGTCTAGCGGGATATGAGCAGTTCTTC
d_call: .; clone_size: .; v_call: TRBV10-3; j_call: TRBJ2-1; cdr3_length: 13; cdr3_aa: CAISGTGYNEQFF; cdr3_nt: TGTGCCATCAGCGGGACTGGCTACAATGAGCAGTTCTTC
d_call: .; clone_size: few; v_call: TRBV7-2; j_call: TRBJ1-1; cdr3_length: 13; cdr3_aa: CASSLRQDNEAFF; cdr3_nt: TGTGCCAGCAGCCTGCGACAGGATAATGAAGCTTTCTTT
d_call: .; clone_size: .; v_call: TRBV18; j_call: TRBJ2-7; cdr3_length: 12; cdr3_aa: CASSPDRYEQYF; cdr3_nt: TGTGCCAGCTCACCGGACAGATACGAGCAGTACTTC
d_call: .; clone_size: .; v_call: TRBV18; j_call: TRBJ1-5; cdr3_length: 13; cdr3_aa: CASSPGSHQPQHF; cdr3_nt: TGTGCCAGCTCACCCGGGAGCCATCAGCCCCAGCATTTT